The following is a T cell receptor (beta chain) sequence with its context. Only one count was recorded for this clone. Its recognized antigen is unknown. The input lacks base qualities; no much larger clone sits a single base away. This sample stems from a study of cytomegalovirus exposure and HLA in healthy donors listed by TCRdb under 2017. Concerning the study at large: In an earlier analysis of 450 to 750 of the donors, less than 350 Gb of sequence data and 90 million to 130 million unique TCR beta sequences from roughly 200 million T cells were reported. Roughly 300 gigabases of sequencing data and around 80 million unique TCR sequences made up an early release that covered several hundred HLA-typed donors. Of the 350 to 450 genotyped donors, approximately 80% fell in the genetic ancestry cluster associated with self-reported Caucasian donors. The study aimed to test whether signatures of past pathogen exposure could be identified by cataloging public T cell receptors. The study profiled the T cell repertoires of hundreds of subjects by immunosequencing and related them to cytomegalovirus serostatus. Along with the roughly 700-subject first cohort, a separate validation cohort of about 110 different subjects was used. The study combined high-throughput TCR immunosequencing, statistical association of individual TCRs with disease status, and machine learning to predict cytomegalovirus infection status. A later analysis re-examined previously published TCR beta repertoires from over 500 donors and added high-resolution HLA genotyping to investigate patterns of TCR occurrence. Rather than drawing on any new phenotypic data, the later analysis identified candidate immune exposures from TCR beta sequences and the way those sequences occurred across donors. An earlier analysis of 500 to 750 of the donors applied high-throughput TCR beta sequencing to assess whether each TCR beta V gene segment acted as functional or pseudogenic. Donor age, sex, ethnicity and CMV serostatus were collected together with the repertoire data. A later genetic analysis used genome-wide SNP genotypes for about 65% of the roughly 700 donors, treating that subset as a discovery cohort. Every repertoire in the discovery cohort had been generated on one and the same sequencing platform. HLA typing included class I and class II loci at four-digit resolution. Typing coverage differed by locus: A, B, C, DRB1 and DQB1 were typed in roughly 629-640 donors, DQA1 in about 500, DPA1 in 600 to 610, and DPB1 in around 490. Four to six DR-DQ haplotypes were handled as single units for association and clustering, since linkage in the cohort was strong. Among a few hundred genotyped donors of the cohort, an average of around 240,000 unique TCR beta nucleotide sequences were sequenced per donor, roughly 20% of them non-productive. What the authors observed across the whole study: V-gene and J-gene trimming of TCR beta chains was associated with a missense DCLRE1C variant in a later genetic analysis, and the association was replicated in an independent cohort. In an earlier analysis of about 600 of the donors, most TCR beta V segments appeared in productive rearrangements about 90% or about 30% of the time, broadly matching IMGT annotations. In this cohort, only TCR beta chains were sequenced, and detectable features were limited by the absence of alpha or paired-chain data. A later genetic analysis reported fewer N-insertions in productive TCRs among donors in an Asian-associated ancestry cluster than the roughly 700-donor mean. For the cohort, immune exposure information was limited to CMV serostatus. According to a later analysis, TCR association rates differed among HLA loci, with DRB1 alleles showing the most associated TCRs and HLA-C alleles showing the fewest. The classifier was reported to diagnose cytomegalovirus status with high specificity and sensitivity in both the original and validation cohorts. The study listed approximately 150 TCR beta chains as associated with cytomegalovirus. Because the 87-base-pair reads could not distinguish some IMGT-functional V segments, including TRBV6-2 and TRBV6-3, those segments were excluded. Because HLA typing was missing for some donors at each locus, association tests included only the typed subset. Across donors, most TCR sequences were observed very rarely, whereas some public TCRs were present in many individuals. The earlier analysis of almost 600 of the donors excluded over 15 rarely observed V segments, including chromosome 9 orphons, because counts were too low. A further reported finding was that TCR beta sequences accurately predicted the HLA-A and HLA-B alleles for most subjects in the first cohort. When HLA alleles, especially DR and DQ, strongly co-occurred, TCR associations were difficult to assign to individual alleles. In a later analysis, several top co-occurrence clusters were reported to appear linked to parvovirus B19, influenza, CMV and Epstein-Barr virus. According to the authors, the approach could potentially be generalized to other disease states and immunological phenotypes. In vitro tests confirmed that a few of the cytomegalovirus-associated TCR beta chains recognize cytomegalovirus antigens. Linkage disequilibrium might explain the correlated functional status among segregating V segments, but an unknown experimental factor could not be ruled out. Sequencing depth was assumed to be roughly uniform across donors in the presence/absence analyses, though that assumption may not hold. In a later analysis, HLA-associated TCR beta chains showed more clonal expansion and lower generation probabilities than non-associated chains that were equally common. Specific HLA alleles were associated with 15,000 to 20,000 TCR beta sequences at a false discovery rate of 0.05 in a later analysis. A group of highly shared sequence variants was considered likely to be a technical artifact of the sequencing pipeline. A later analysis found that most CMV-associated TCR beta chains appeared HLA-restricted, with HLA associations seemingly driven largely by CMV exposure.

The library was made by the immunoSEQ multiplex PCR assay. The multiplex PCR relied on a mix of 60 forward primers for TCR Vbeta segments and 13 reverse primers for TCR Jbeta segments. Amplification of the CDR3 region of rearranged TCR beta genes was performed with a multiplex PCR assay on genomic DNA. The amplified TCR beta libraries were sequenced on the Illumina HiSeq System as 87-base-pair reads. Regarding the original processing steps: A later analysis tallied approximately 87 million unique TCR beta chains across the 550 to 850 repertoires, and around 10 million of those chains were shared by two or more donors. Raw reads were error-corrected and collapsed into unique sequences with a nearest-neighbor algorithm that merged closely related sequences to remove PCR and sequencing errors. Alignment of CDR3 sequences to IMGT reference sequences was used to assign V, D and J gene segments. For a sequence to be retained, a match of at least six nucleotides was required to both a V gene segment and a J gene segment. A rearrangement counted as productive if the CDR3 had no stop codons and remained in frame with V and J, and every other rearrangement counted as non-productive. CDR3 was defined according to IMGT convention as the region running from the second conserved V-encoded cysteine to the conserved J-encoded phenylalanine. The earlier analysis of approximately 590 of the donors excluded any sequence lacking an unambiguous match to a single V gene segment. In an earlier analysis of several hundred of the donors, V segments were called functional above 56.7% productive rearrangements and were called segregating when the between-donor standard deviation exceeded 5%. A statistical classification framework was built for diagnosing cytomegalovirus status from the catalog of TCR beta chain sequences. V and J gene assignment, in a later analysis, came from comparing TCR nucleotide sequences with IMGT/GENE-DB human TR gene sequences. In a later analysis, CDR3 sequences and most-parsimonious VDJ recombination scenarios were assigned using the TCRdist pipeline. In a later analysis, each TCR beta chain was defined by its CDR3 amino acid sequence together with its V-gene family, and reads lacking a unique V-gene family were excluded. As a way to deal with suspected cross-contamination and a sequencing artifact, a later analysis dropped more than 500 nucleotide sequences that were highly shared and had low generation probability. In a later analysis, a clonal expansion index was calculated for each public chain from normalized within-repertoire ranks of inferred template counts. Generation probabilities in a later analysis came from a VDJ recombination model fitted to out-of-frame rearrangements, and those results were checked against IGoR. Hypergeometric tests were used in a later analysis to score TCR-TCR, TCR-HLA and TCR-CMV co-occurrence, with a repertoire-size bias correction applied to the TCR pairs. In a later analysis, false discovery rates were estimated by permuting HLA or CMV assignments 20 times. In a later analysis, co-occurring TCRs were grouped using DBSCAN, with TCRdist sequence similarity added in when clustering inside HLA-allele-positive subsets. For co-occurrence clustering, repertoires with fewer than 30,000 or more than 120,000 public chains were excluded, along with several repertoires with anomalous nucleotide sharing. TCRdb took this table from immuneACCESS and kept in-frame rearrangements with V and J called. Such tables lack part of the clones; where checked against another copy, unresolved V genes explain under half of the gap, and the rest is unexplained. The V and J calls and clone size come from that table; D and trimming were worked out from the DNA. Recorded for this sample are approximately 190,000 clones; over 65% of them occurred a single time. The top ten hold roughly 3.1% of the sample.

CDR1 and CDR2, per the germline V gene (reference sequence), are PRHDT and FYEKMQ. Inclusive of the bounding cysteine and phenylalanine, the CDR3 is 15 residues long. Only CDR3 DNA is held: 45 bases, read in frame from base 1. V lost 3 bases and J lost 4 bases, and the count of bases not matched to a germline gene is 5. The cohort consisted of more than 650 healthy bone marrow donors. All cohort members were sampled while nominally healthy, although unrecorded immune exposures were likely present. The donor tested CMV seropositive, placing the donor among the 250 to 350 seropositive members of the cohort. Every donor gave a peripheral blood sample, and the peripheral blood mononuclear cells from that sample were used for TCR beta sequencing. Genomic DNA was extracted from the blood cell samples with the Qiagen DNeasy Blood Extraction Kit.

The sequenced sample consisted of PBMCs. This clonotype originated in a man aged 40-50 years in good health and CMV-seropositive. Recombination joined TRBV13 with TRBJ1-4; 7 central nucleotides agree with TRBD1. The CDR3 is CASSFRTGLNEKLFF. The base sequence is TGTGCCAGCAGCTTCAGGACAGGCCTTAATGAAAAACTGTTTTTT.